This TCR beta chain was obtained from a study of blood T cell repertoires in COVID-19. Study summary: Samples representing acute and convalescent COVID-19 were sourced from the United States, Italy and Spain. The cDNA or gDNA used as material had been derived from T cells, B-cell-depleted T cells, or PBMCs.

Authors' analysis steps: It was from reference gene primer amplification that nucleated cell counts were estimated. TCRdb's table, derived via immunoSEQ multiplex PCR, lists solely in-frame clones and lacks some. V and J calls and clone size are given by that table; D and trimming were obtained from the DNA. This sample has roughly 100,000 clones; approximately 88% occur once, and the top ten carry approximately 12%. Germline CDR1 reads SGHVS; CDR2 reads FQNEAQ. The CDR3 length is 14 residues. Trimming shortened V by 3 bases and J by 1 base, and 9 bases separated the two germline ends. V is TRBV7-8 and J is TRBJ1-1; TRBD1 might be the D (6 bases). The TCR was taken from a human donor in a cohort sampled during active COVID-19. Sequenced: peripheral blood. The CDR3 sequence: CASSFRDKNTEAFF. The CDR3 DNA reads TGTGCCAGCAGCTTCCGGGACAAGAACACTGAAGCTTTCTTT.